This T cell receptor beta chain is from a study of T cells after yellow fever vaccination. The study's findings and limits: Reappearance after the booster was seen for most primary-vaccination clones, at about 95% CD4 and 75% to 90% CD8.

TCRdb reprocessed the 5' RACE reads with MiXCR, giving one entry per CDR3 protein. Here the sample spans over 150,000 distinct CDR3 sequences, more than 5.5% being singletons. About this clonotype: The target antigen is unknown.

From germline, CDR1 is SGHTA and CDR2 FQGTGA. This CDR3 is 14 amino acids long. V shed 9 bases and J 3 bases; nucleotides not matched to a gene: 5. The V call is TRBV7-3, the J call TRBJ2-1; 10 bases line up with TRBD2. The sequence came from a young man who received the YFV17D yellow fever vaccine. Source: CD4+ T cells sorted from PBMCs, taken 5 days after the first yellow fever vaccination. The chain's CDR3 is CASTPSGGYNEQFF. Here the CDR3 DNA reads TGTGCCAGTACCCCTAGCGGGGGCTACAATGAGCAGTTCTTC.